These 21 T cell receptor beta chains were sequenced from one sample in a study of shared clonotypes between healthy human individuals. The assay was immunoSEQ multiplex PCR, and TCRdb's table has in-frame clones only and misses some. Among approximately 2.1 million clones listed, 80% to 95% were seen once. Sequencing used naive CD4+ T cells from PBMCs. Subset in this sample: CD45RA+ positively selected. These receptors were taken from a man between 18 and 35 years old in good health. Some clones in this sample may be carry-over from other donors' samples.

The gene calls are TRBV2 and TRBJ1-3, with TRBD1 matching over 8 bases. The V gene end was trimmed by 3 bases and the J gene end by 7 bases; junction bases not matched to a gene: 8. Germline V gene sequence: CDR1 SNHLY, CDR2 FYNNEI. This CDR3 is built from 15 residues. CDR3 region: CASSENRQGANTIYF. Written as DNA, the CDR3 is TGTGCCAGCAGTGAGAATAGGCAGGGGGCGAACACCATATATTTT.

CDR3 in DNA: TGCGCCAGTGGCCATTCAACCGGGACGGACACCGGGGAGCTGTTTTTT. Translated: CASGHSTGTDTGELFF. This sequence joins TRBV5-1 and TRBJ2-2, with D perhaps being TRBD1 or TRBD2 (5 bases each). Germline V gene data show CDR1 as SGHRS and CDR2 as YFSETQ. The CDR3 loop spans 16 amino acids. Trimming stripped 8 bases from V and 3 bases from J, with 20 bases between.

The CDR3: CASSLGGTSLHHEQFF. The CDR3 DNA reads as TGTGCCAGCAGCTTAGGCGGGACTTCCCTCCACCATGAGCAGTTCTTC. V usage is TRBV7-3 and J usage is TRBJ2-1, with D perhaps TRBD2 (6 bases). This CDR3 contains 16 residues. Looked up from germline, CDR1 is SGHTA and CDR2 is FQGTGA. V was trimmed by 2 bases and J by 8 bases, leaving 19 bases between them. Looking up the rest from reference TRBV7-3 and TRBJ2-1 gives the full variable domain: GAGVSQTPSNKVTEKGKYVELRCDPISGHTALYWYRQSLGQGPEFLIYFQGTGAADDSGLPNDRFFAVRPEGSVSTLKIQRTERGDSAVYLCASSLGGTSLHHEQFFGPGTRLTVL.

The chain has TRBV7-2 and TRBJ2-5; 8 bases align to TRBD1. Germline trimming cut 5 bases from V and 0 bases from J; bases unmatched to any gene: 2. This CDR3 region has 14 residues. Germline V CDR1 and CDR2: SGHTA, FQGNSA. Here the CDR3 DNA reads TGTGCCAGCAGCAAGGACAGGGACCAAGAGACCCAGTACTTC. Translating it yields CASSKDRDQETQYF. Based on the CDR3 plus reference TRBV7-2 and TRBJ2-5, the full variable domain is GAGVSQSPSNKVTEKGKDVELRCDPISGHTALYWYRQSLGQGLEFLIYFQGNSAPDKSGLPSDRFSAERTGGSVSTLTIQRTQQEDSAVYLCASSKDRDQETQYFGPGTRLLVL.

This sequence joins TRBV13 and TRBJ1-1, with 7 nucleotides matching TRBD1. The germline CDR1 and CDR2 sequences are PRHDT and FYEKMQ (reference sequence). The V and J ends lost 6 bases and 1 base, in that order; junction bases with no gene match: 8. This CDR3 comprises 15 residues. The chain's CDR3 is CASRSDREWNTEAFF. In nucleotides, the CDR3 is TGTGCCAGCAGATCCGACAGGGAGTGGAACACTGAAGCTTTCTTT. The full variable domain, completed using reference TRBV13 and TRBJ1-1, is AAGVIQSPRHLIKEKRETATLKCYPIPRHDTVYWYQQGPGQDPQFLISFYEKMQSDKGSIPDRFSAQQFSDYHSELNMSSLELGDSALYFCASRSDREWNTEAFFGQGTRLTVV.

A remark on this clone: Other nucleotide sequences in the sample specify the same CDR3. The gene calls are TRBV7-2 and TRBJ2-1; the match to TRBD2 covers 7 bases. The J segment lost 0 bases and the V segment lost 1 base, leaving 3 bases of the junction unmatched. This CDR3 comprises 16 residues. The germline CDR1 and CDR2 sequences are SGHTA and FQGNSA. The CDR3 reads CASSLGGSLSYNEQFF. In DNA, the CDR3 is TGTGCCAGCAGCTTAGGCGGGAGCCTCTCCTACAATGAGCAGTTCTTC.

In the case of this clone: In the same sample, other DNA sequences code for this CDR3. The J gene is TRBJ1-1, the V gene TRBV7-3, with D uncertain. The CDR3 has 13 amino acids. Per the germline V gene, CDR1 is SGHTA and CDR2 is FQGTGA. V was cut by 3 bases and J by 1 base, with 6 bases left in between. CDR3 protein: CASSLLQNTEAFF. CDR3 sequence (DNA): TGTGCCAGCAGCTTGCTACAGAACACTGAAGCTTTCTTT.

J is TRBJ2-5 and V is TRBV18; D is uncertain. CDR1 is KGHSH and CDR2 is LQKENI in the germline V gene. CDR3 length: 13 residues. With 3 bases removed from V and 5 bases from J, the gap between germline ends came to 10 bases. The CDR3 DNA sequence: TGTGCCAGCTCACCCGTGACCCGGGAGACCCAGTACTTC. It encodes CASSPVTRETQYF. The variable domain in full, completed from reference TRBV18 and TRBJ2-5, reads NAGVMQNPRHLVRRRGQEARLRCSPMKGHSHVYWYRQLPEEGLKFMVYLQKENIIDESGMPKERFSAEFPKEGPSILRIQQVVRGDSAAYFCASSPVTRETQYFGPGTRLLVL.

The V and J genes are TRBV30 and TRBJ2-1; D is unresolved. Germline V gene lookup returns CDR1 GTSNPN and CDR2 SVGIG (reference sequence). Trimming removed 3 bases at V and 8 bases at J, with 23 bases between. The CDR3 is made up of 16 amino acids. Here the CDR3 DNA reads TGTGCCTGGAGCAAAGGTGGAGCTCGGAGAGGCGATGAGCAGTTCTTC. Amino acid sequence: CAWSKGGARRGDEQFF.

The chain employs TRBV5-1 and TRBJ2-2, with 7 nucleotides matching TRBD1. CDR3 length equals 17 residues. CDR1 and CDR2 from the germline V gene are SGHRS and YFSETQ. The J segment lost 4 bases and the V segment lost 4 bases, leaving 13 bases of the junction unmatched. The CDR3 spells CASSNLQGVAGTGELFF. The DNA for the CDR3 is TGCGCCAGCAGCAACCTCCAGGGGGTAGCAGGCACCGGGGAGCTGTTTTTT.

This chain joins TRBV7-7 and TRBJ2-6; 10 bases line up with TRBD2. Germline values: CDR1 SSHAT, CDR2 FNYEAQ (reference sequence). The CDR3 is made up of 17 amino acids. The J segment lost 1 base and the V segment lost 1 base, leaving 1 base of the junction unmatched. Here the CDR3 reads CASSLGTSGSGANVLTF. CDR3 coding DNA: TGTGCCAGCAGCTTAGGGACTAGCGGTTCTGGGGCCAACGTCCTGACTTTC.

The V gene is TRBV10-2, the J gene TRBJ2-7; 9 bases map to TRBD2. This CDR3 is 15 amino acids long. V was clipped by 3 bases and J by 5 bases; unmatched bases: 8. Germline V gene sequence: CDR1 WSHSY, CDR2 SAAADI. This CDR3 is CASSDRREGRNEQYF. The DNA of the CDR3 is TGCGCCAGCAGTGATAGGCGGGAGGGCCGTAACGAGCAGTACTTC.

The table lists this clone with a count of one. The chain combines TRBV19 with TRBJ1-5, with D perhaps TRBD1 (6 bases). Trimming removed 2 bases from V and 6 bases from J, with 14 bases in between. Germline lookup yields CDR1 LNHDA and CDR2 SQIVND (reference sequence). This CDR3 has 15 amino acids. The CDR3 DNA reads TGTGCCAGTAGTATACCCGGGGGCGGGTTTCAGCCCCAGCATTTT. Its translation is CASSIPGGGFQPQHF.

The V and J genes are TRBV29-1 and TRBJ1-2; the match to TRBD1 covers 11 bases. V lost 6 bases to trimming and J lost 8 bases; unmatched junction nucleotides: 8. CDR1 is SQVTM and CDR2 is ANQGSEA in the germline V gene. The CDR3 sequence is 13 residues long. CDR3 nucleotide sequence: TGCAGCGTCGCCGGGACAGGGGGTTGGGGCTACACCTTC. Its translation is CSVAGTGGWGYTF.

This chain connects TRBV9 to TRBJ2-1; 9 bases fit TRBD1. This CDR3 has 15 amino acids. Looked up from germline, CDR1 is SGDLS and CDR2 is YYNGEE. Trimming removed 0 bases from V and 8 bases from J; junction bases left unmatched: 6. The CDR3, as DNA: TGTGCCAGCAGCGTAGTACCGGGACAGGGCTATGAGCAGTTCTTC. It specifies CASSVVPGQGYEQFF.

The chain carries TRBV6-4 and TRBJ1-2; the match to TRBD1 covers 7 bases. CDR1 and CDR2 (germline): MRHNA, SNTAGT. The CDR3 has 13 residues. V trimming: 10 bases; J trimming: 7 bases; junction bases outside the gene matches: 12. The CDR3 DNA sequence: TGTGCCACCCAAGACAGGGAGGGGTCTGGCTACACCTTC. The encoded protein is CATQDREGSGYTF.

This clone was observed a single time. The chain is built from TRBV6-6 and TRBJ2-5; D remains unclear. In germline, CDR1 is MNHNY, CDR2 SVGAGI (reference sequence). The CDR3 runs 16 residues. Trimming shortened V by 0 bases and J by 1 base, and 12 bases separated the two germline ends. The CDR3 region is CASSYSGALIQETQYF. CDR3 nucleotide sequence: TGTGCCAGCAGTTACTCAGGTGCTTTGATCCAAGAGACCCAGTACTTC.

CDR3: CASRVTSGRSYEQYF. The DNA of the CDR3 is TGTGCCAGCAGGGTGACTAGCGGGAGATCTTACGAGCAGTACTTC. The gene calls are TRBV27 and TRBJ2-7; 12 positions agree with TRBD2. Trimming removed 6 bases from V and 4 bases from J; junction bases left unmatched: 7. This CDR3 has 15 residues. The germline V gene encodes CDR1 MNHEY and CDR2 SMNVEV (reference sequence).

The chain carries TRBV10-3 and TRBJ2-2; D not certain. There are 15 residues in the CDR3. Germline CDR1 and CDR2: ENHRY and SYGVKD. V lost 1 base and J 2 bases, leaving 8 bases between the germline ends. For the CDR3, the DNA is TGTGCCATCAGTGAGTTGGTCTTTAACACCGGGGAGCTGTTTTTT. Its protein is CAISELVFNTGELFF.

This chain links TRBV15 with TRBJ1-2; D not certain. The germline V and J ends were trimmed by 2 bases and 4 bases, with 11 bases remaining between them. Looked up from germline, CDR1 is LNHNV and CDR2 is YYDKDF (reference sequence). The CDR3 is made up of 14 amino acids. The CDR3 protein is CATSRPRAPYGYTF. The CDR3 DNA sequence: TGTGCCACCAGCAGACCACGGGCCCCCTATGGCTACACCTTC.

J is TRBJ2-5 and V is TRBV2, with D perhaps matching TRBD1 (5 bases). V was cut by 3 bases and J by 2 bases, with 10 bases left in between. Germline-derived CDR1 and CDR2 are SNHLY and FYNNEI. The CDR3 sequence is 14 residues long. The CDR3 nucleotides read TGTGCCAGCAGTGATAGGACACAGCAAGAGACCCAGTACTTC. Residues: CASSDRTQQETQYF.